Sequencing of this TCR beta chain was carried out in a study of T-cell reconstitution after alpha-beta-depleted transplantation in children. Study outcomes and limitations: Surviving recipient T cells and thymic progenitors accounted for the high day-60 TCRbeta diversity observed in some patients. When one year had passed after transplant, most T-cell counts and diversity came from newly produced T cells.

Germline-derived CDR1 and CDR2 are SGHVS and FNYEAQ. The CDR3 has 15 residues. V was clipped by 1 base and J by 8 bases, with 14 bases between them. This clonotype was counted a few times. Its antigen remains unidentified. It was with unique molecular identifiers that the TCRbeta library was prepared. TCRdb ran MiXCR on the PCR reads and lists one entry per CDR3 protein. The sample lists about 490,000 distinct CDR3 sequences, over 9.5% occurring once. The chain employs TRBV7-6 and TRBJ1-4, with D unclear. The sample was PBMCs, taken before TCRalphabeta/CD19-depleted stem cell transplant. The sequence came from a child aged 2 to 9 with inherited bone marrow failure, due to receive a stem cell transplant. CDR3 DNA: TGTGCCAGCAGCTTAGTACCATGGAAAGAAGAAAAACTGTTTTTT. It yields the protein CASSLVPWKEEKLFF.